The entry that follows covers one T cell receptor beta chain sequence. Its antigen is unknown. This record comes from a study of CD8+ T cells in alopecia areata. As for the study in general: Patients in the study were on tofacitinib for 6 to 18 months, then off it for 6 months.

V lost 8 bases, J lost 0 bases, and 10 bases lay in between. The CDR3 contains 12 residues. Germline V gene sequence: CDR1 GTSNPN, CDR2 SVGIG (reference sequence). In alopecia areata patients, both lesional scalp punch biopsies and peripheral blood were collected. T lymphocytes (CD4+ and CD8+) were sorted from PBMCs. Study-wide findings and caveats: Affected scalp, especially in alopecia totalis/universalis, had a higher clonality than normal scalp did.

cDNA serving as the sequencing template came from extracted, reverse transcribed RNA. Libraries were prepared by immunoSEQ multiplex PCR; TCRdb keeps only in-frame clonotypes and omits some of them. Of some 130,000 clones listed, roughly 50% are singletons. Sequences were derived from CD8+ T cells sorted from blood, sampled at week 0. The clonotype comes from a human donor with alopecia areata. The chain employs TRBV30 and TRBJ1-1; weak D call: TRBD1 (5 bases). CDR3 amino acids: CAGRGMNTEAFF. In DNA form, the CDR3 reads TGTGCCGGAAGGGGAATGAACACTGAAGCTTTCTTT.